Below are 19 T cell receptor beta chains sequenced from a single sample in a study of cytotoxic CD8 clonotypes in ibrutinib-treated CLL. This table comes from immunoSEQ multiplex PCR, and its TCRdb copy is limited to in-frame clones, with some not included. The sample lists about 130,000 clones; around three quarters were seen once. This sample comprised PBMCs, obtained after 12 months of ibrutinib treatment. Receptors originate from a human donor with chronic lymphocytic leukemia.

This clone was seen more than once but under ten times. The CDR3 region has the DNA TGTGCCAGCAGTTTAAGGACGGCGAGGGAGACCCAGTACTTC. Protein: CASSLRTARETQYF. The chain combines TRBV27 with TRBJ2-5; no clear D gene. The CDR3 has 14 residues. The germline V gene has CDR1 MNHEY and CDR2 SMNVEV (reference sequence). Trimming pared 2 bases from V and 5 bases from J, leaving 12 bases between.

V is TRBV5-1 and J is TRBJ2-1; 7 nucleotides line up with TRBD2. The trim removed 2 bases at V and 0 bases at J, leaving 2 bases unmatched. Germline CDR1 and CDR2: SGHRS and YFSETQ. This CDR3 is built from 15 residues. The CDR3 reads CASSLSGISYNEQFF. The CDR3 DNA follows: TGCGCCAGCAGCTTAAGCGGGATCTCCTACAATGAGCAGTTCTTC.

V gene TRBV27 combines with J gene TRBJ2-7; 13 positions match TRBD2. J gave up 0 bases and V 6 bases, and 8 bases lay outside the gene matches. The germline V gene encodes CDR1 MNHEY and CDR2 SMNVEV (reference sequence). The length of the CDR3 is 17 residues. CDR3 amino acids: CASSLSLAGGFSYEQYF. CDR3 in DNA: TGTGCCAGCAGCCTCTCACTAGCGGGAGGGTTCTCCTACGAGCAGTACTTC.

V gene TRBV18 combines with J gene TRBJ2-5; D may be TRBD1 (7 bases). The germline V gene has CDR1 KGHSH and CDR2 LQKENI. V was clipped by 3 bases and J by 3 bases, with 35 bases between them. CDR3 size: 22 residues. The CDR3 loop reads CASSPNIRGSWSRTGGEETQYF. CDR3 sequence (DNA): TGTGCCAGCTCACCCAATATCCGAGGGTCCTGGTCTCGGACAGGCGGGGAAGAGACCCAGTACTTC.

This clone showed up just once. The genes are TRBV30 and TRBJ1-5; D unclear. Trimming left V 1 base short and J 5 bases short, with 9 bases between. This CDR3 spans 13 amino acids. CDR1 is GTSNPN, CDR2 SVGIG, per germline (reference sequence). This CDR3 reads CAWSDTEDQPQHF. The CDR3 bases are TGTGCCTGGAGTGATACTGAAGATCAGCCCCAGCATTTT.

The chain carries TRBV10-2 and TRBJ2-7; possible D gene TRBD1, 6 bases. CDR3 length: 13 amino acids. CDR1 and CDR2 (germline): WSHSY, SAAADI. V dropped 5 bases and J dropped 2 bases, with 10 bases sitting between them. As DNA, the CDR3 is TGCGCCAGCAGTTCGGACAGAACCTACGAGCAGTACTTC. Its protein is CASSSDRTYEQYF.

This chain uses TRBV27 with TRBJ2-7; the match to TRBD2 covers 11 bases. Unmatched junction bases numbered 5, after V lost 7 bases and J lost 3 bases. CDR3 size: 14 residues. Looked up from germline, CDR1 is MNHEY and CDR2 is SMNVEV (reference sequence). As DNA, the CDR3 is TGTGCCAGCAACTCGGGACTAGCGGACTACGAGCAGTACTTC. This encodes CASNSGLADYEQYF.

The chain uses TRBV7-2 and TRBJ2-7, with D tentatively TRBD1 or TRBD2 (6 bases each). CDR3 length: 14 amino acids. The germline V gene has CDR1 SGHTA and CDR2 FQGNSA. The V gene lost 5 bases and the J gene lost 4 bases, with 15 bases spanning the gap. CDR3 region: CASSPDRTTYEQYF. Written as DNA, the CDR3 is TGTGCCAGCAGCCCAGACAGGACTACATACGAGCAGTACTTC.

The chain recombines TRBV4-3 with TRBJ2-1, with 10 bases matching TRBD2. This CDR3 spans 18 amino acids. The junction had 12 bases not matched to a gene; V was cut back by 0 bases and J by 7 bases. Per germline, CDR1 LGHNA and CDR2 YSLEER. The CDR3 region is CASSQDPPSGREGNEQFF. Written as DNA, the CDR3 is TGCGCCAGCAGCCAAGATCCTCCCAGCGGGAGGGAGGGGAATGAGCAGTTCTTC.

This clone showed up just once. This rearrangement joins TRBV7-2 to TRBJ2-3; D is undetermined. Germline CDR1 reads SGHTA; CDR2 reads FQGNSA. The CDR3 has 15 residues. With 1 base removed from V and 5 bases from J, the gap between germline ends came to 13 bases. The CDR3, as DNA: TGTGCCAGCAGCTTAGTTGCGAGCAGGAGAGATACGCAGTATTTT. It yields the protein CASSLVASRRDTQYF.

The rearrangement uses TRBV7-5 and TRBJ2-7; TRBD2 is the table's D call and was not checked against the DNA. TRBV7-5 is labeled a pseudogene. The CDR3 has 14 amino acids. This CDR3 is CVRSTSGSAYEQYF. The CDR3, as DNA: TGTGTCAGAAGCACTAGCGGGAGTGCGTACGAGCAGTACTTC.

This clone has just one count. This chain uses TRBV19 with TRBJ1-5; D is unclear. CDR1 and CDR2 (germline): LNHDA, SQIVND (reference sequence). CDR3 size: 16 residues. Trimming stripped 4 bases from V and 0 bases from J, with 13 bases between. CDR3 coding DNA: TGTGCCAGTAGTAGAAGGACCGGGGATAGCAATCAGCCCCAGCATTTT. It yields the protein CASSRRTGDSNQPQHF.

The gene calls are TRBV6-5 and TRBJ1-1; 7 nucleotides match TRBD1. CDR1 MNHEY and CDR2 SVGAGI come from the germline V gene. The V segment lost 5 bases and the J segment 4 bases; nucleotides outside the gene matches: 4. This CDR3 comprises 13 residues. This chain's CDR3 is CASSTGEGTEAFF. The CDR3 bases are TGTGCCAGCAGTACAGGGGAGGGCACTGAAGCTTTCTTT.

The chain links TRBV9 to TRBJ1-3, with D hard to call. The germline CDR1 and CDR2 sequences are SGDLS and YYNGEE. The CDR3 contains 12 residues. V was pared by 4 bases and J by 4 bases, with 6 bases between. The DNA of the CDR3 is TGTGCCAGCAGCCCGTCGGGAAACACCATATATTTT. It codes for CASSPSGNTIYF.

The chain is built from TRBV5-1 and TRBJ2-1; 9 nucleotides line up with TRBD2. The length of the CDR3 is 17 residues. V was clipped by 0 bases and J by 4 bases; unmatched bases: 8. The germline gives CDR1 SGHRS, CDR2 YFSETQ. The CDR3 DNA sequence: TGCGCCAGCAGCTTGGCAGATAGCGGGAGAGGTTACAATGAGCAGTTCTTC. Its protein is CASSLADSGRGYNEQFF.

The rearrangement joins TRBV5-4 to TRBJ2-7; D is tentatively TRBD1 or TRBD2 (5 bases each). CDR1 and CDR2 (germline): SGHNT, YYREEE (reference sequence). Trimming left V 2 bases short and J 1 base short, with 16 bases between. The CDR3 is 16 residues long. The DNA of the CDR3 is TGTGCCAGCAGCTTAGACGAGGGACGGATTTCCTACGAGCAGTACTTC. As protein: CASSLDEGRISYEQYF.

The chain carries TRBV6-1 and TRBJ2-3; TRBD1 is a possible D gene (5 bases). The CDR3 is 17 amino acids. In germline, CDR1 is MNHNS, CDR2 SASEGT. Trimming left V 2 bases short and J 5 bases short, with 20 bases between. CDR3 coding DNA: TGTGCCAGCAGTGAATTAGGGGCTCCAGGGCTTAGAGATACGCAGTATTTT. The encoded protein is CASSELGAPGLRDTQYF.

The table lists this clone with a count of one. The rearrangement links TRBV11-2 to TRBJ2-1; maybe TRBD1 (6 bases). Germline V gene sequence: CDR1 SGHAT, CDR2 FQNNGV. This CDR3 region has 15 residues. The ends were cut back, 5 bases at V and 8 bases at J, with 19 bases in the middle. CDR3 sequence reads: CASSAEGRGWDEQFF. The CDR3, as DNA: TGTGCCAGCAGCGCAGAGGGCAGGGGTTGGGATGAGCAGTTCTTC.

The genes are TRBV28 and TRBJ1-2; D is unclear. Germline assignment: CDR1 MDHEN and CDR2 SYDVKM. The CDR3 is 10 residues long. V gave up 10 bases and J gave up 1 base, with 4 bases separating them. CDR3 residues: CATVNYGYTF. The CDR3 bases are TGTGCCACTGTTAACTATGGCTACACCTTC.